This record looks at one TCR beta chain sequence and its context. The record originates from a study of blood T cell repertoires in COVID-19. Overall study: Sites in the United States, Italy and Spain provided acute and convalescent COVID-19 samples.

Produced via immunoSEQ multiplex PCR; TCRdb's table is partial and in-frame only. The sample carries approximately 220,000 clones, approximately 88% recorded once. V lost 3 bases to trimming and J lost 3 bases, with 21 bases between them. This CDR3 contains 18 residues. CDR1 is KGHSH and CDR2 is LQKENI in the germline V gene. Sequences were obtained from PBMCs or T cells enriched from blood (not recorded which). The chain uses TRBV18 and TRBJ2-1; the D gene is possibly TRBD1 (6 bases). This TCR derives from a woman in her 30s with acute COVID-19. The CDR3 DNA sequence: TGTGCCAGCTCACCCACGGCAGTTCAGGGGTCGTTCTACAATGAGCAGTTCTTC. This sequence encodes CASSPTAVQGSFYNEQFF.